This T cell receptor (beta chain) is from a study of shared clonotypes between healthy human individuals. The length of the CDR3 is 14 residues. V was cut by 1 base and J by 9 bases, with 15 bases left in between. CDR1 is LGHNA, CDR2 YSLEER, per germline. The authors distributed each subset's genomic DNA evenly over several immunoSEQ plates. Profiling relied on immunoSEQ multiplex PCR, and the TCRdb table lists in-frame clones only, not all of them. The sample includes some 1.5 million clones, 95% to 99% of them seen just once. The investigators split CD4+ cells into a CD45RA+ naive subset and a CD45RA-negative memory subset.

The V gene is TRBV4-3, the J gene TRBJ2-5; D is ambiguous. This TCR derives from a man younger than 45 in good health. The source material was naive CD4+ T cells sorted from blood. Subset of the sample: CD45RA+ positively selected. The CDR3 protein is CASSQGSRSLSQYF. In DNA, the CDR3 is TGCGCCAGCAGCCAAGGGTCCAGGTCCCTGTCCCAGTACTTC.